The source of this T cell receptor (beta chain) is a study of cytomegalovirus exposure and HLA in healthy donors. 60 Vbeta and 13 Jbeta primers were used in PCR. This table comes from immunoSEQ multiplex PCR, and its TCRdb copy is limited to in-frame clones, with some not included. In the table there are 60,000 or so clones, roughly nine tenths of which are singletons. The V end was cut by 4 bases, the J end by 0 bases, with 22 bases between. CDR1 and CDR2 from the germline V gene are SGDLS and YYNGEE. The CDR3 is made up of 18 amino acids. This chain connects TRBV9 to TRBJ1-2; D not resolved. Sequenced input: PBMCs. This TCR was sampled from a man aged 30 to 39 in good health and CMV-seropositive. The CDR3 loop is CASSPGVDTYLANYGYTF. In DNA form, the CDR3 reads TGTGCCAGCAGCCCCGGGGTGGATACCTACCTAGCTAACTATGGCTACACCTTC. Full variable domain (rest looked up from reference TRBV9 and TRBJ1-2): DSGVTQTPKHLITATGQRVTLRCSPRSGDLSVYWYQQSLDQGLQFLIQYYNGEERAKGNILERFSAQQFPDLHSELNLSSLELGDSALYFCASSPGVDTYLANYGYTFGSGTRLTVV.